This is a list of T cell receptor beta chains from one sample in a study of cytomegalovirus exposure and HLA in healthy donors. Only in-frame clones appear in the TCRdb table, and some are missing; sequencing was by immunoSEQ multiplex PCR. Seen here are 110,000 to 150,000 clones, approximately 68% observed once, and the top ten hold less than 2.5%. Source material: PBMCs. Receptor source: a man between 35 and 55 years old in good health and CMV-seronegative. Both conserved end residues are part of each CDR3. The order of the fields is D gene, J gene, clone size, V gene, CDR3 protein, CDR3 DNA. The D gene is left open where the match is weak. A clone size is listed for some rows: how often the clone was seen (once, few, many), or a class if it is expanded.

d_call: TRBD2; j_call: TRBJ2-1; clone_size: few; v_call: TRBV6-5; cdr3_aa: CASRRPGTSNEQFF; cdr3_nt: TGTGCCAGCAGAAGACCCGGGACTAGCAATGAGCAGTTCTTC
d_call: NA; j_call: TRBJ2-3; clone_size: NA; v_call: TRBV7-5; cdr3_aa: CVRSSRTPRSTDTQYF; cdr3_nt: TGTGTCAGAAGCTCCAGGACACCTAGGAGCACAGATACGCAGTATTTT
d_call: NA; j_call: TRBJ1-1; clone_size: NA; v_call: TRBV18; cdr3_aa: CASSRDLDTEAFF; cdr3_nt: TGTGCCAGCTCCCGTGACTTAGACACTGAAGCTTTCTTT
d_call: TRBD1; j_call: TRBJ2-2; clone_size: NA; v_call: TRBV7-9; cdr3_aa: CASSFKRTGTGFPGELFF; cdr3_nt: TGTGCCAGCAGTTTTAAGCGAACCGGGACAGGGTTTCCCGGGGAGCTGTTTTTT
d_call: NA; j_call: TRBJ2-7; clone_size: once; v_call: TRBV7-9; cdr3_aa: CASTETVGGYEQYF; cdr3_nt: TGTGCCAGCACCGAGACAGTCGGGGGCTACGAGCAGTACTTC
d_call: NA; j_call: TRBJ2-1; clone_size: few; v_call: TRBV7-9; cdr3_aa: CASSLPVAVGQFF; cdr3_nt: TGTGCCAGCAGCTTACCGGTGGCGGTGGGGCAGTTCTTC
d_call: NA; j_call: TRBJ2-7; clone_size: NA; v_call: TRBV28; cdr3_aa: CASSRGGQGLGSPYEQYF; cdr3_nt: TGTGCCAGCAGTCGGGGGGGACAGGGCTTGGGCTCACCGTACGAGCAGTACTTC
d_call: TRBD1; j_call: TRBJ1-4; clone_size: NA; v_call: TRBV15; cdr3_aa: CATSRKTGGNEKLFF; cdr3_nt: TGTGCCACCAGCAGAAAAACAGGGGGTAATGAAAAACTGTTTTTT
d_call: NA; j_call: TRBJ2-5; clone_size: NA; v_call: TRBV7-6; cdr3_aa: CASSPRVQETQYF; cdr3_nt: TGTGCCAGCAGCCCCAGGGTTCAAGAGACCCAGTACTTC
d_call: TRBD2; j_call: TRBJ2-5; clone_size: NA; v_call: TRBV10-3; cdr3_aa: CAISEGTSEETQYF; cdr3_nt: TGTGCCATCAGTGAGGGGACTAGCGAGGAGACCCAGTACTTC
d_call: NA; j_call: TRBJ1-2; clone_size: NA; v_call: TRBV5-1; cdr3_aa: CASSLGPTGYTF; cdr3_nt: TGCGCCAGCAGCTTGGGGCCCACTGGCTACACCTTC
d_call: NA; j_call: TRBJ2-1; clone_size: NA; v_call: TRBV6-5; cdr3_aa: CASSGRVNEQFF; cdr3_nt: TGTGCCAGCAGTGGGCGGGTCAATGAGCAGTTCTTC
d_call: TRBD1; j_call: TRBJ1-2; clone_size: once; v_call: TRBV7-3; cdr3_aa: CASSPRTGGALGGYTF; cdr3_nt: TGTGCCAGCAGCCCCCGGACAGGGGGCGCCTTAGGGGGCTACACCTTC
d_call: TRBD2; j_call: TRBJ2-3; clone_size: NA; v_call: TRBV2; cdr3_aa: CASRPRLAGTDTQYF; cdr3_nt: TGTGCCAGCAGACCTCGACTAGCGGGCACAGATACGCAGTATTTT
d_call: TRBD1; j_call: TRBJ2-5; clone_size: NA; v_call: TRBV19; cdr3_aa: CASSKQSTGGRETQYF; cdr3_nt: TGTGCCAGTAGTAAGCAATCAACAGGGGGACGAGAGACCCAGTACTTC
d_call: NA; j_call: TRBJ1-2; clone_size: NA; v_call: TRBV6-1; cdr3_aa: CASTTSRAGDYGYTF; cdr3_nt: TGTGCCAGCACCACGTCCCGGGCCGGGGACTATGGCTACACCTTC
d_call: TRBD1; j_call: TRBJ1-1; clone_size: NA; v_call: TRBV9; cdr3_aa: CASSVGDRGAHTEAFF; cdr3_nt: TGTGCCAGCAGCGTGGGGGACAGGGGGGCGCACACTGAAGCTTTCTTT
d_call: NA; j_call: TRBJ2-1; clone_size: NA; v_call: TRBV27; cdr3_aa: CASSYSGEQFF; cdr3_nt: TGTGCCAGCAGCTACTCAGGGGAGCAGTTCTTC
d_call: NA; j_call: TRBJ2-7; clone_size: NA; v_call: TRBV6-5; cdr3_aa: CASSYRGDSYEQYF; cdr3_nt: TGTGCCAGCAGTTATCGCGGAGATTCCTACGAGCAGTACTTC
d_call: NA; j_call: TRBJ2-7; clone_size: NA; v_call: TRBV5-6; cdr3_aa: CASSLWDKNYEQYF; cdr3_nt: TGTGCCAGCAGCTTGTGGGACAAGAACTACGAGCAGTACTTC
d_call: TRBD1; j_call: TRBJ1-5; clone_size: NA; v_call: TRBV5-6; cdr3_aa: CASTTGTGINQPQHF; cdr3_nt: TGTGCCAGCACTACCGGGACAGGTATCAATCAGCCCCAGCATTTT
d_call: NA; j_call: TRBJ1-1; clone_size: NA; v_call: TRBV5-1; cdr3_aa: CASSSQPNTEAFF; cdr3_nt: TGCGCCAGCAGCTCACAGCCAAACACTGAAGCTTTCTTT
d_call: TRBD2; j_call: TRBJ2-3; clone_size: NA; v_call: TRBV5-5; cdr3_aa: CASSLAITSGRTDTQYF; cdr3_nt: TGTGCCAGCAGCTTGGCCATCACTAGCGGGCGCACAGATACGCAGTATTTT
d_call: NA; j_call: TRBJ2-7; clone_size: once; v_call: TRBV15; cdr3_aa: CATSSGREETEQYF; cdr3_nt: TGTGCCACCAGCAGTGGCAGGGAGGAGACGGAGCAGTACTTC
d_call: NA; j_call: TRBJ2-1; clone_size: NA; v_call: TRBV6-1; cdr3_aa: CASSIDSYNEQFF; cdr3_nt: TGTGCCAGCAGTATTGACAGTTACAATGAGCAGTTCTTC
d_call: NA; j_call: TRBJ1-1; clone_size: few; v_call: TRBV4-3; cdr3_aa: CASSQESGVDEAFF; cdr3_nt: TGCGCCAGCAGCCAAGAGTCAGGGGTGGACGAAGCTTTCTTT
d_call: NA; j_call: TRBJ1-1; clone_size: few; v_call: TRBV9; cdr3_aa: CASSAPTGKNTEAFF; cdr3_nt: TGTGCCAGCAGCGCGCCGACAGGCAAGAACACTGAAGCTTTCTTT
d_call: TRBD1; j_call: TRBJ1-2; clone_size: NA; v_call: TRBV15; cdr3_aa: CATRGLSTGGYGYTF; cdr3_nt: TGTGCCACCCGAGGCCTCTCGACAGGGGGATATGGCTACACCTTC
d_call: TRBD2; j_call: TRBJ2-7; clone_size: NA; v_call: TRBV18; cdr3_aa: CASSPGTSPYEQYF; cdr3_nt: TGTGCCAGCTCACCAGGGACTAGTCCCTACGAGCAGTACTTC
d_call: NA; j_call: TRBJ1-5; clone_size: NA; v_call: TRBV6-1; cdr3_aa: CASSEGTFTGQPQHF; cdr3_nt: TGTGCCAGCAGTGAAGGGACTTTTACCGGTCAGCCCCAGCATTTT
d_call: TRBD1; j_call: TRBJ1-3; clone_size: NA; v_call: TRBV7-6; cdr3_aa: CASSLRQGSNTIYF; cdr3_nt: TGTGCCAGCAGCTTAAGACAGGGAAGCAACACCATATATTTT
d_call: NA; j_call: TRBJ2-5; clone_size: once; v_call: TRBV7-8; cdr3_aa: CASSLRDSASTQYF; cdr3_nt: TGTGCCAGCAGCTTAAGGGACTCCGCCTCGACCCAGTACTTC